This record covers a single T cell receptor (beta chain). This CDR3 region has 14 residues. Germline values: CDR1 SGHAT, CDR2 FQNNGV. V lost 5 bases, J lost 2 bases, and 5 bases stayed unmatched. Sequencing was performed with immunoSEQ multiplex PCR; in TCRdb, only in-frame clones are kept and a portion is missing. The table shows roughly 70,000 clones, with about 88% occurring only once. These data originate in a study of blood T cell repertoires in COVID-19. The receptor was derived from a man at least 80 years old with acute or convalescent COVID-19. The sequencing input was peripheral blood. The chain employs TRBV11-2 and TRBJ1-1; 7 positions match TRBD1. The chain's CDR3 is CASSIGTANTEAFF. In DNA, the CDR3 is TGTGCCAGCAGCATCGGGACAGCCAACACTGAAGCTTTCTTT.